Detailed here is one TCR beta chain. These data come from a study of T cell changes during pregnancy in multiple sclerosis. The length of the CDR3 is 14 residues. The V end lost 1 base, the J end lost 8 bases, and 12 bases lay between the germline ends. Germline V gene sequence: CDR1 SNHLY, CDR2 FYNNEI. TCRdb's table, derived via immunoSEQ multiplex PCR, lists solely in-frame clones and lacks some. The sample yields about 100,000 clones, roughly 90% seen once. This TCR was recovered from a female donor with multiple sclerosis, enrolled in a pregnancy study. The chain recombines TRBV2 with TRBJ2-1, with D hard to call. The material sequenced was peripheral blood, taken after pregnancy. The CDR3 loop is CASSEDTASDEQFF. DNA of the CDR3: TGTGCCAGCAGTGAAGATACAGCCTCGGATGAGCAGTTCTTC.